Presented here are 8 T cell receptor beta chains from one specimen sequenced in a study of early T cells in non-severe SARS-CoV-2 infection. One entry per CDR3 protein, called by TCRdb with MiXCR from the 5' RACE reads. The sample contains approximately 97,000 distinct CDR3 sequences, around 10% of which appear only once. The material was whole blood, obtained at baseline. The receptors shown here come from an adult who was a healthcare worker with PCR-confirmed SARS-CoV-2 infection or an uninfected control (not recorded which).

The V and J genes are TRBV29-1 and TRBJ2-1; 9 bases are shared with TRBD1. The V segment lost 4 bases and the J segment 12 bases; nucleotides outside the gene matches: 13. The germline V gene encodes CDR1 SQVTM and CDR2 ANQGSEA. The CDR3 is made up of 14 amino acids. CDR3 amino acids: CSVGQGQGMPGQFF. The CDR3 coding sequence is TGCAGCGTTGGGCAAGGACAGGGGATGCCTGGGCAGTTCTTC.

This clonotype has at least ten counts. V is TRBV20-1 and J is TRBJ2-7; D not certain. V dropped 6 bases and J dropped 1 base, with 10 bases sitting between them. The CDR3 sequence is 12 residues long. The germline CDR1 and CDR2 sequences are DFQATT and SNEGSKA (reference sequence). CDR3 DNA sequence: TGCAGTGCCTTACCCTTTTCCTACGAGCAGTACTTC. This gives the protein CSALPFSYEQYF.

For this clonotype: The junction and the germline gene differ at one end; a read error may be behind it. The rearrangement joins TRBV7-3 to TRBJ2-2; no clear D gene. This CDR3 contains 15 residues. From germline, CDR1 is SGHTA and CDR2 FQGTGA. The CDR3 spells CAISLRPGNTGELFF. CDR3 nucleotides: TGTGCCATCAGCTTAAGACCGGGGAACACCGGGGAGCTGTTTTTT.

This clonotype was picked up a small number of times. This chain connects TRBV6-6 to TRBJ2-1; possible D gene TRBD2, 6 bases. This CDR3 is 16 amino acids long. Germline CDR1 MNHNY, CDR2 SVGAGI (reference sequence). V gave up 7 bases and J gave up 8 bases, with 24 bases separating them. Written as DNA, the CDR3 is TGTGCCAGCACCCAAGGGCCGGGCGGGGTGCAAGATGAGCAGTTCTTC. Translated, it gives CASTQGPGGVQDEQFF.

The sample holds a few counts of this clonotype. CDR3 in amino acids: CSARPIAGGPYNEQFF. The CDR3 nucleotides are TGCAGTGCTAGACCCATAGCGGGGGGCCCCTACAATGAGCAGTTCTTC. The J gene is TRBJ2-1, the V gene TRBV20-1, with TRBD2 matching over 10 bases. CDR3 size: 16 residues. With V trimmed by 2 bases and J by 2 bases, 6 bases remained unmatched. Looked up from germline, CDR1 is DFQATT and CDR2 is SNEGSKA (reference sequence).

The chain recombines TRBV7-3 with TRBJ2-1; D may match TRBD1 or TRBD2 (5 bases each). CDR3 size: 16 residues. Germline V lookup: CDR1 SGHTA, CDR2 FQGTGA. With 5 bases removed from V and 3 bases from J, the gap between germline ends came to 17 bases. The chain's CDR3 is CASSLWGLANYNEQFF. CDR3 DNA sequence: TGTGCCAGCAGCCTTTGGGGGTTAGCTAACTACAATGAGCAGTTCTTC.

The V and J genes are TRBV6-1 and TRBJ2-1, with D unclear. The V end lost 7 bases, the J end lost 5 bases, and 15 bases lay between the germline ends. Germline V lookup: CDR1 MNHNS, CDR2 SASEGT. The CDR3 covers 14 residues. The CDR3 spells CASILSSANNEQFF. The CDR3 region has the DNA TGTGCCAGCATCTTGTCAAGCGCCAACAATGAGCAGTTCTTC.

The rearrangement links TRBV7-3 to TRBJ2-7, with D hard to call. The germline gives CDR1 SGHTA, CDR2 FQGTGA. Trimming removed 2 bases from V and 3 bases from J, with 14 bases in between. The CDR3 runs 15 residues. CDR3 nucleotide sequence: TGTGCCAGCAGCTTACGAGGCGGCACCAACTACGAGCAGTACTTC. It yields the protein CASSLRGGTNYEQYF.